Each of the 13 T cell receptor beta chains below was sequenced from the same sample in a study of graft-versus-host responses after intestinal transplantation. TCRdb's table, derived via immunoSEQ multiplex PCR, lists solely in-frame clones and lacks some. Here the sample spans 90,000 to 150,000 clones, 85% to 95% being singletons. Their specific antigens are unknown. Material: unstimulated CD4+ T cells sorted from spleen or lymph node cells, obtained before intestinal transplant. The receptors were sampled from a human donor who received an intestinal transplant.

This chain connects TRBV4-1 to TRBJ2-7, with D hard to call. The CDR3 sequence is 17 residues long. Germline CDR1 and CDR2: MGHRA and YSYEKL. The V end was cut by 0 bases, the J end by 2 bases, with 17 bases between. CDR3 region: CASSQDRFRLGAYEQYF. The CDR3 nucleotides are TGCGCCAGCAGCCAAGATAGGTTTAGGCTAGGAGCCTACGAGCAGTACTTC.

The CDR3 nucleotides are TGTGCTAGTGGTTTGGGGAGTCAGCCCCAGCATTTT. It encodes CASGLGSQPQHF. This sequence joins TRBV12-5 and TRBJ1-5; no clear D gene. Germline CDR1 LGHNT, CDR2 FRNRAP. The V gene lost 1 base and the J gene lost 6 bases, with 4 bases spanning the gap. The CDR3 covers 12 residues.

To note about this clone: At one of its ends the junction is not consistent with the germline gene, which may arise from a read error. The rearrangement joins TRBV27 to TRBJ2-5, with D tentatively TRBD2 (6 bases). The germline CDR1 and CDR2 sequences are MNHEY and SMNVEV (reference sequence). The CDR3 totals 12 residues. The CDR3 loop reads CATSGGKETQYF. The CDR3 bases are TGTGCCACCAGTGGGGGGAAAGAGACCCAGTACTTC.

The J gene is TRBJ2-3, the V gene TRBV23-1, with D possibly matching TRBD1 (7 bases). TRBV23-1 is given ORF status, its function remaining uncertain. V lost 8 bases and J 0 bases, leaving 24 bases between the germline ends. The CDR3 sequence is 18 residues long. The CDR3 sequence is CASAGQPMRVTSTDTQYF. DNA of the CDR3: TGCGCCAGCGCGGGACAGCCGATGAGGGTTACTAGCACAGATACGCAGTATTTT.

The V gene is TRBV28, the J gene TRBJ2-3; no reliable D call. Between the trimmed V and J ends, which lost 4 bases and 2 bases, there was a span of 13 bases. Germline-derived CDR1 and CDR2 are MDHEN and SYDVKM. This CDR3 has 15 amino acids. CDR3 sequence (DNA): TGTGCCAGCAGTTCTATGGCTCGGCCCACAGATACGCAGTATTTT. Translation gives CASSSMARPTDTQYF.

This clone was seen only once. The chain combines TRBV12-5 with TRBJ2-3, with D hard to call. The CDR3 loop spans 11 amino acids. V was clipped by 4 bases and J by 4 bases, with 3 bases between them. Germline CDR1 and CDR2: LGHNT and FRNRAP. CDR3 nucleotide sequence: TGTGCTAGTGGTTCGGCAGATACGCAGTATTTT. Protein: CASGSADTQYF.

This clone was observed a few times. This CDR3 is CASSPLFHQGSDEQFF. The CDR3 DNA reads as TGTGCCAGCTCACCACTGTTCCACCAGGGATCAGATGAGCAGTTCTTC. This sequence joins TRBV18 and TRBJ2-1, with D possibly TRBD1 on 5 matching bases. V was pared by 1 base and J by 8 bases, with 18 bases between. The CDR3 has 16 amino acids. Germline V gene sequence: CDR1 KGHSH, CDR2 LQKENI.

This chain uses TRBV5-4 with TRBJ2-7; D gene unclear. The germline gives CDR1 SGHNT, CDR2 YYREEE (reference sequence). Trimming shortened V by 6 bases and J by 0 bases, and 16 bases separated the two germline ends. The CDR3 contains 15 residues. CDR3 sequence: CASNLDGSNSYEQYF. DNA of the CDR3: TGTGCCAGCAATCTGGACGGAAGTAACTCCTACGAGCAGTACTTC.

The gene calls are TRBV18 and TRBJ2-1; 10 bases match TRBD2. The CDR3 consists of 17 residues. Germline V lookup: CDR1 KGHSH, CDR2 LQKENI. The V and J ends lost 4 bases and 10 bases, in that order; junction bases with no gene match: 16. CDR3 in DNA: TGTGCCAGCTCACAAAATATAGCGGGAGGAACGGGTGGCGAGCAGTTCTTC. The encoded protein is CASSQNIAGGTGGEQFF.

This chain joins TRBV6-5 and TRBJ2-7, with D perhaps assigned TRBD1 or TRBD2 (5 bases each). V lost 7 bases, J lost 1 base, and 17 bases lay in between. This CDR3 region has 15 residues. Germline V CDR1 and CDR2: MNHEY, SVGAGI. CDR3 loop: CASTAPGTGSYEQYF. The CDR3 DNA follows: TGTGCCAGCACCGCCCCCGGGACGGGATCCTACGAGCAGTACTTC.

The V gene is TRBV6-1, the J gene TRBJ2-3; TRBD2 aligns across 8 bases. The CDR3 has 16 residues. Germline V gives CDR1 MNHNS, CDR2 SASEGT. Trimming took 2 bases from V and 1 from J; bases not matched to a gene: 5. CDR3 region: CASSETREGGTDTQYF. For the CDR3, the DNA is TGTGCCAGCAGTGAAACACGGGAGGGGGGCACAGATACGCAGTATTTT.

The chain combines TRBV28 with TRBJ2-5, with D possibly being TRBD2 (6 bases). Looked up from germline, CDR1 is MDHEN and CDR2 is SYDVKM. V was pared by 8 bases and J by 1 base, with 11 bases between. The CDR3 runs 13 residues. For the CDR3, the DNA is TGTGCCAGCGACGGGACTGCCCAAGAGACCCAGTACTTC. Its protein is CASDGTAQETQYF.

The chain employs TRBV18 and TRBJ2-1, with 8 bases matching TRBD1. Per germline, CDR1 KGHSH and CDR2 LQKENI. Unmatched junction bases numbered 11, after V lost 4 bases and J lost 9 bases. The CDR3 loop spans 15 amino acids. CDR3 DNA sequence: TGTGCCAGCTCACTGGTCGAGACAGGGGCGAGTGAGCAGTTCTTC. It is translated as CASSLVETGASEQFF.